This record looks at one TCR beta chain sequence and its context. The antigen is undetermined. Germline V CDR1 and CDR2: SGHNT, YYREEE (reference sequence). The CDR3 is 15 residues long. V trimming: 4 bases; J trimming: 3 bases; junction bases outside the gene matches: 9. Cells designated naive CD8 were CD45RO-negative and were positively selected for CCR7, with terminally differentiated effector memory CD45RA+ cells excluded. This record belongs to a study of shared clonotypes between healthy human individuals. The study's findings and limits: It was the few donors that limited the genetic and exposure-history diversity represented. Only blood samples were collected, and tissue repertoires likely differ.

Using immunoSEQ multiplex PCR, the repertoire was profiled, and TCRdb retains in-frame clones only, with some absent. The sample yields about 590,000 clones, less than 97% seen once. The sample was naive CD8+ T cells sorted from blood. The TCR sequence derives from a woman younger than 45 in good health. V and J are TRBV5-4 and TRBJ2-7; TRBD1 matches at 8 bases. The CDR3 sequence: CASSLGGDRRYEQYF. CDR3 nucleotides: TGTGCCAGCAGCCTAGGCGGGGACAGGCGCTACGAGCAGTACTTC.